Presented here are 27 T cell receptor beta chains from one specimen sequenced in a study of HIV-infected patients and healthy controls. TCRdb recomputed calls from the 5' RACE reads with MiXCR, one row per CDR3 protein. The table shows almost 65,000 distinct CDR3 sequences, with around 21% occurring only once. The source material was CD4+ T cells from blood. Every receptor here comes from a human donor in good health.

This clonotype appeared many times. This chain uses TRBV12-3 or TRBV12-4 with TRBJ2-3; 9 nucleotides align to TRBD1. The length of the CDR3 is 15 residues. The ends lost 6 bases at V and 5 bases at J; junction bases unmatched: 9. CDR3 in DNA: TGTGCCAGCAGCTCCAGGGACAGGGAGTTAGATACGCAGTATTTT. Amino acids: CASSSRDRELDTQYF.

This clonotype occurred many times. The chain is built from TRBV4-3 and TRBJ1-2, with D perhaps matching TRBD1 (6 bases). The CDR3 length is 15 residues. Trimming removed 3 bases at V and 6 bases at J, with 17 bases between. Germline lookup yields CDR1 LGHNA and CDR2 YSLEER. CDR3 amino acids: CASSQETGYSDGYTF. The CDR3 region has the DNA TGCGCCAGCAGCCAGGAAACAGGGTATAGCGATGGCTACACCTTC.

The rearrangement uses TRBV6-5 and TRBJ2-2; 10 bases agree with TRBD2. Germline V gene data show CDR1 as MNHEY and CDR2 as SVGAGI. The V segment lost 5 bases and the J segment 5 bases; nucleotides outside the gene matches: 8. The CDR3 has 16 amino acids. In DNA form, the CDR3 reads TGTGCCAGCAGTACCCAAGCGGGGGGGCGGACCGGGGAGCTGTTTTTT. Amino acid sequence: CASSTQAGGRTGELFF.

A few counts support this clonotype. The chain recombines TRBV2 with TRBJ2-3; D is undetermined. The CDR3 is 13 amino acids. Germline V gives CDR1 SNHLY, CDR2 FYNNEI. Trimming took off 4 bases at V and 5 bases at J, with 10 bases between the two ends. The CDR3 coding sequence is TGTGCCAGCAGTGTTTCTATAGGAGATACGCAGTATTTT. It codes for CASSVSIGDTQYF. The full variable domain, completed using reference TRBV2 and TRBJ2-3, is EPEVTQTPSHQVTQMGQEVILRCVPISNHLYFYWYRQILGQKVEFLVSFYNNEISEKSEIFDDQFSVERPDGSNFTLKIRSTKLEDSAMYFCASSVSIGDTQYFGPGTRLTVL.

This clonotype was seen ten or more times. This chain connects TRBV29-1 to TRBJ2-4; D not resolved. Germline V gives CDR1 SQVTM, CDR2 ANQGSEA. V shed 5 bases and J shed 0 bases, with 14 bases lying between them. CDR3 size: 15 residues. Here the CDR3 reads CSVLKEYIAKNIQYF. The CDR3, as DNA: TGCAGCGTTCTCAAGGAGTATATAGCCAAAAACATTCAGTACTTC.

This clonotype was seen only a few times. The chain is built from TRBV5-4 and TRBJ1-4; 7 bases fit TRBD1. Looked up from germline, CDR1 is SGHNT and CDR2 is YYREEE (reference sequence). This CDR3 contains 12 residues. V lost 2 bases and J lost 13; bases outside the gene matches: 5. CDR3 bases: TGTGCCAGCAGCTTCGACAGGGAAGGACTGTTTTTT. Its protein product is CASSFDREGLFF.

This clonotype was counted at least ten times. The genes are TRBV4-1 and TRBJ1-4; D remains ambiguous. Germline V CDR1 and CDR2: MGHRA, YSYEKL. V lost 0 bases and J 0 bases, leaving 17 bases between the germline ends. The CDR3 runs to 19 residues. CDR3 loop: CASSQDRRTERATNEKLFF. CDR3 bases: TGCGCCAGCAGCCAAGATCGCAGGACGGAGCGTGCAACTAATGAAAAACTGTTTTTT.

This clonotype appeared a few times. This chain connects TRBV9 to TRBJ2-1; D tentatively reads TRBD1 or TRBD2 (5 bases each). CDR1 and CDR2 (germline): SGDLS, YYNGEE. The germline V and J ends were trimmed by 2 bases and 4 bases, with 7 bases remaining between them. The CDR3 is made up of 13 amino acids. The CDR3 here is CASSVGEYNEQFF. The CDR3 nucleotides are TGTGCCAGCAGCGTGGGGGAATACAATGAGCAGTTCTTC.

This sequence joins TRBV6-2 or TRBV6-3 and TRBJ1-5, with 7 bases matching TRBD1. With V trimmed by 0 bases and J by 2 bases, 1 base remained unmatched. The germline CDR1 and CDR2 sequences are MNHEY and SVGEGT. This CDR3 is built from 15 residues. CDR3 region: CASSYSGTGNQPQHF. The CDR3, as DNA: TGTGCCAGCAGTTACTCAGGGACAGGCAATCAGCCCCAGCATTTT.

This clonotype was seen only a few times. CDR3 coding DNA: TGCAGTGCTTACTCAGGACGAGCCAAGTTAGGAGATACGCAGTATTTT. Its protein product is CSAYSGRAKLGDTQYF. The chain couples TRBV20-1 to TRBJ2-3; the D is unclear. V was trimmed by 5 bases and J by 5 bases, leaving 23 bases between them. The CDR3 is 16 residues long. Germline CDR1 is DFQATT and CDR2 is SNEGSKA (reference sequence).

V is TRBV30 and J is TRBJ1-6, with 7 bases lining up with TRBD1. The CDR3 sequence is 18 residues long. Trimming took 2 bases from V and 5 from J; bases not matched to a gene: 15. CDR1 GTSNPN and CDR2 SVGIG come from the germline V gene (reference sequence). The CDR3 DNA follows: TGTGCCTGGAGTACCAGGGGGGTTCGCGGTGCAAATAATTCACCCCTCCACTTT. This encodes CAWSTRGVRGANNSPLHF.

This clonotype was observed a few times. This chain connects TRBV29-1 to TRBJ1-2, with D unclear. Trimming took 4 bases from V and 0 from J, leaving 12 bases between them. Germline CDR1 SQVTM, CDR2 ANQGSEA. This CDR3 is 14 amino acids long. CDR3 in amino acids: CSVVQDPANYGYTF. CDR3 sequence (DNA): TGCAGCGTTGTTCAGGACCCAGCTAACTATGGCTACACCTTC.

This clonotype was counted a few times. The chain joins TRBV21-1 to TRBJ2-5; the D segment call TRBD1 is taken from the table without a DNA check. TRBV21-1 is noted as a pseudogene. This CDR3 comprises 14 residues. CDR3 nucleotide sequence: TGTGCCAGCAGGCTTCGTGGGGCACAAGAGACCCAGTACTTC. Protein sequence: CASRLRGAQETQYF.

This clonotype appeared many times. The rearrangement links TRBV5-6 to TRBJ2-7; 10 nucleotides align to TRBD2. CDR1 and CDR2 (germline): SGHDT, YYEEEE. The CDR3 has 16 residues. J gave up 5 bases and V 4 bases, and 12 bases lay outside the gene matches. The CDR3 DNA reads as TGTGCCAGCAGCCCCCGTGGTAGCGGGAGGAGGAACGAGCAGTACTTC. It encodes CASSPRGSGRRNEQYF.

There are a few counts of this clonotype. The chain combines TRBV29-1 with TRBJ2-3; weak D call: TRBD2 (6 bases). V was shortened by 1 base and J by 15 bases, with 23 bases between the two germline ends. The germline gives CDR1 SQVTM, CDR2 ANQGSEA. This CDR3 contains 14 residues. For the CDR3, the DNA is TGCAGCGTTGAAGGACTAGTATCCCGGTTGGGCCGATATTTT. Residues: CSVEGLVSRLGRYF.

For the CDR3, the DNA is TGTGCCAGCAGCCAGAACACCGGGGAGCTGTTTTTT. It specifies CASSQNTGELFF. V and J are TRBV3-1 and TRBJ2-2; D uncertain. The CDR3 sequence is 12 residues long. V gave up 3 bases and J gave up 1 base, with 0 bases separating them. CDR1 LGHDT and CDR2 YNNKEL come from the germline V gene (reference sequence).

This clonotype was seen at least ten times. V is TRBV12-5 and J is TRBJ1-5; 8 nucleotides agree with TRBD1. This CDR3 comprises 18 residues. The ends lost 5 bases at V and 0 bases at J; junction bases unmatched: 12. The germline V gene encodes CDR1 LGHNT and CDR2 FRNRAP. As DNA, the CDR3 is TGTGCTAGTGGTACGCAGGGGGCCAACTACTATAGCAATCAGCCCCAGCATTTT. This codes for CASGTQGANYYSNQPQHF.

The CDR3 nucleotides are TGTGCCAGTAGTACCGGACAGGGATATAATTCACCCCTCCACTTT. It is translated as CASSTGQGYNSPLHF. This chain connects TRBV19 to TRBJ1-6, with TRBD1 matching 8 bases. After removal of 4 bases from V and 4 bases from J, the junction contained 3 bases not matched to a gene. Germline V CDR1 and CDR2: LNHDA, SQIVND (reference sequence). The CDR3 sequence is 15 residues long.

This clonotype was recorded a few times. This rearrangement joins TRBV7-2 to TRBJ2-5; D perhaps matches TRBD2 (6 bases). Germline values: CDR1 SGHTA, CDR2 FQGNSA. The CDR3 has 14 residues. V dropped 1 base and J dropped 4 bases, with 10 bases sitting between them. CDR3 protein: CASSLEGGAETQYF. DNA of the CDR3: TGTGCCAGCAGCTTAGAGGGCGGGGCAGAGACCCAGTACTTC.

The V gene is TRBV5-5, the J gene TRBJ1-1; D is perhaps TRBD1 (6 bases). Germline assignment: CDR1 SGHKS and CDR2 YYEKEE (reference sequence). CDR3 size: 14 residues. Trimming cost V 0 bases and J 5 bases, with 11 bases left between them. The CDR3 coding sequence is TGTGCCAGCAGCTTGGAGGGGGGGCTGACTGAAGCTTTCTTT. This encodes CASSLEGGLTEAFF.

This clonotype was seen more than once but under ten times. This chain connects TRBV27 to TRBJ2-1; D perhaps matches TRBD2 (6 bases). The V end was cut by 1 base, the J end by 8 bases, with 12 bases between. Germline values: CDR1 MNHEY, CDR2 SMNVEV (reference sequence). CDR3 length equals 14 residues. The CDR3 loop reads CASSLLGEADEQFF. The DNA for the CDR3 is TGTGCCAGCAGTTTATTGGGGGAGGCCGATGAGCAGTTCTTC.

This clonotype was observed at least ten times. J is TRBJ1-2 and V is TRBV29-1; D unclear. Trimming left V 3 bases short and J 4 bases short, with 12 bases between. The CDR3 consists of 13 residues. The germline V gene encodes CDR1 SQVTM and CDR2 ANQGSEA. The CDR3 sequence is CSVDPGRTYGYTF. CDR3 DNA: TGCAGCGTTGATCCGGGCAGAACCTATGGCTACACCTTC.

J is TRBJ1-1 and V is TRBV3-1, with D possibly TRBD1 on 5 matching bases. V lost 3 bases and J lost 1, with 9 bases in between. CDR1 and CDR2 from the germline V gene are LGHDT and YNNKEL (reference sequence). CDR3 size: 14 residues. The CDR3 reads CASSHTTGNTEAFF. The CDR3 DNA is TGTGCCAGCAGCCATACCACAGGGAACACTGAAGCTTTCTTT. Using reference TRBV3-1 and TRBJ1-1 for the parts outside the CDR3, the full variable domain is DTAVSQTPKYLVTQMGNDKSIKCEQNLGHDTMYWYKQDSKKFLKIMFSYNNKELIINETVPNRFSPKSPDKAHLNLHINSLELGDSAVYFCASSHTTGNTEAFFGQGTRLTVV.

This clonotype was seen at least ten times. The chain carries TRBV29-1 and TRBJ2-5, with D possibly being TRBD1 or TRBD2 (5 bases each). This CDR3 contains 12 residues. Per the germline V gene, CDR1 is SQVTM and CDR2 is ANQGSEA. The germline V and J ends were trimmed by 8 bases and 5 bases, with 15 bases remaining between them. As DNA, the CDR3 is TGCAGCTCCTCTCTAGAGGGGGAGACCCAGTACTTC. Translation gives CSSSLEGETQYF.

This clonotype was recorded many times. The chain has TRBV12-3 or TRBV12-4 and TRBJ1-2, with D unclear. This CDR3 has 11 residues. V dropped 5 bases and J dropped 5 bases, with 6 bases sitting between them. The CDR3 sequence: CASSAGYGYTF. In nucleotides, the CDR3 is TGTGCCAGCAGTGCGGGTTATGGCTACACCTTC.

The V and J genes are TRBV4-1 and TRBJ2-3; D remains unclear. The germline gives CDR1 MGHRA, CDR2 YSYEKL. V gave up 3 bases and J gave up 2 bases, with 15 bases separating them. There are 16 residues in the CDR3. As DNA, the CDR3 is TGCGCCAGCAGCCAGTCACTTCTAAGGGTCACAGATACGCAGTATTTT. Protein: CASSQSLLRVTDTQYF.

CDR3 DNA: TGTGCCAGCAGCCCCGGCTTCGGGGAAAAACTGTTTTTT. Translation: CASSPGFGEKLFF. The chain uses TRBV14 and TRBJ1-4; D ambiguous. The CDR3 covers 13 residues. The ends were cut back, 4 bases at V and 8 bases at J, with 11 bases in the middle. Germline loops: CDR1 SGHDN, CDR2 FVKESK.